This T cell receptor beta chain derives from a study of cytomegalovirus exposure and HLA in healthy donors. CDR3 length: 16 residues. V shed 3 bases and J 3 bases; nucleotides not matched to a gene: 6. The germline V gene encodes CDR1 MNHNY and CDR2 SVGAGI (reference sequence). The study's findings and limits: The listing of roughly 160 TCR beta chains classed them as cytomegalovirus-associated. Compared with the roughly 700-donor mean, an Asian-associated ancestry cluster reportedly had fewer N-insertions, according to a later analysis.

The PCR had 60 Vbeta and 13 Jbeta primers. Sequencing used immunoSEQ multiplex PCR; TCRdb keeps in-frame clones, though not all of them. The sample shows around 210,000 clones, 82% of them seen only once. Comments on this clone: What it binds is not known.

The chain has TRBV6-6 and TRBJ1-3; TRBD1 aligns across 9 bases. This TCR came from a woman aged 40 to 50 in good health and CMV-seronegative. The sequencing input was PBMCs. Here the CDR3 reads CASSYTGGAGGNTIYF. In DNA, the CDR3 is TGTGCCAGCAGTTATACAGGGGGCGCAGGTGGAAACACCATATATTTT.